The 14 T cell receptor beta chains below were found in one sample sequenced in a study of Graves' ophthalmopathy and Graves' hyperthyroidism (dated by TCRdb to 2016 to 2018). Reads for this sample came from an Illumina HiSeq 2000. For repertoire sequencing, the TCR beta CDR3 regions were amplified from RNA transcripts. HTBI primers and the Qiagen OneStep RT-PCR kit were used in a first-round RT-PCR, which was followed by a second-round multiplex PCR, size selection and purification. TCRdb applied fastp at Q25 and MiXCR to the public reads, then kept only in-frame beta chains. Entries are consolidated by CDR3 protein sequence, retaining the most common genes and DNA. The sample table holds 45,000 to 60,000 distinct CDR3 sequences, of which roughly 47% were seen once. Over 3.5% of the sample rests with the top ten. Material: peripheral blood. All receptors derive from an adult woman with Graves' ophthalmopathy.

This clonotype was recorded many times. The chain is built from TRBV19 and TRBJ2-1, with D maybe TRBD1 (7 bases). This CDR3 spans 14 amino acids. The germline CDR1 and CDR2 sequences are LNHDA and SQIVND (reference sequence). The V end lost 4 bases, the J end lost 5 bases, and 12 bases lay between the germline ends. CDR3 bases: TGTGCCAGTAGTAGACTAGACAGGGACAATGAGCAGTTCTTC. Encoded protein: CASSRLDRDNEQFF.

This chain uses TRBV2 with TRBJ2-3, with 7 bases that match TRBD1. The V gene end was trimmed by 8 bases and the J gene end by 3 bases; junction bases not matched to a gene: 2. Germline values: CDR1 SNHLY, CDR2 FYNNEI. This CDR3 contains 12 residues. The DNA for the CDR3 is TGTGCCAGCGACAGGGATACAGATACGCAGTATTTT. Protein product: CASDRDTDTQYF.

The CDR3 bases are TGTGCCAGCAGTTTCGACCACCCCACAATTCTGGCGGGAGAGAGGCCTGAGCAGTTCTTC. Its translation: CASSFDHPTILAGERPEQFF. The chain uses TRBV27 and TRBJ2-1; 7 nucleotides line up with TRBD2. Germline lookup yields CDR1 MNHEY and CDR2 SMNVEV (reference sequence). With 3 bases clipped from V and 9 bases from J, the junction kept 26 bases outside the gene matches. This CDR3 is built from 20 residues.

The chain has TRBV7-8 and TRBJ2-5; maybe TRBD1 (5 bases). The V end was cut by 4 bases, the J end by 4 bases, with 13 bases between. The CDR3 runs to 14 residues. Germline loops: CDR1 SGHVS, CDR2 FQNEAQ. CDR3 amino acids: CASSSVPRGETQYF. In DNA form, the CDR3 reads TGTGCCAGCAGCTCGGTCCCAAGGGGAGAGACCCAGTACTTC.

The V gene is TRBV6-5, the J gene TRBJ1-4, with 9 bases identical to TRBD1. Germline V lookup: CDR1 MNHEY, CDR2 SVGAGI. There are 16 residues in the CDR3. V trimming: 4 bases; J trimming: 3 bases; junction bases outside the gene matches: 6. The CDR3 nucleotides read TGTGCCAGCAGTTCCCCCAGACAGGGGGCTAATGAAAAACTGTTTTTT. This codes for CASSSPRQGANEKLFF.

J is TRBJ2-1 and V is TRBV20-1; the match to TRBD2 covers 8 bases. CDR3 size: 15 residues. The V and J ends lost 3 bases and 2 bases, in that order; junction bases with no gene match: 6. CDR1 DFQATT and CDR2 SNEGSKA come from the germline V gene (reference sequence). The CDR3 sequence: CSASATSGPYNEQFF. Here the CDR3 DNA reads TGCAGTGCTAGCGCTACTAGCGGACCCTACAATGAGCAGTTCTTC.

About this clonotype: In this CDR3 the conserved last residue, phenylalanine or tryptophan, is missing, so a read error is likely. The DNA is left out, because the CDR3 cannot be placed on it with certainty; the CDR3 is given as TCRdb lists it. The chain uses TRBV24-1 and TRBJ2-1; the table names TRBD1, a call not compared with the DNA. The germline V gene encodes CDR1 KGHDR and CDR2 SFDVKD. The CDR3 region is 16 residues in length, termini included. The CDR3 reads CATSDPGGIDGYTFGS.

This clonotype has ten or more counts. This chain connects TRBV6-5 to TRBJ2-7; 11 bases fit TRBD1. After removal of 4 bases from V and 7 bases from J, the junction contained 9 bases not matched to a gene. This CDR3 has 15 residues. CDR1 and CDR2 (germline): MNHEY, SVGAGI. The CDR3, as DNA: TGTGCCAGCAGTTCCCGAGGGACAGGGGGTGATGAGCAGTACTTC. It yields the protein CASSSRGTGGDEQYF.

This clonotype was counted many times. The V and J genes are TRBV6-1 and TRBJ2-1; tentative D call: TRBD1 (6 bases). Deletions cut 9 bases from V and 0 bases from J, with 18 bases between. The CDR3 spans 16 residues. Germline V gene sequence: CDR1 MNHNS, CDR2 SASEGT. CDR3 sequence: CASQGQSPDSYNEQFF. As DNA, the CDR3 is TGTGCCAGTCAAGGACAGTCCCCTGACTCCTACAATGAGCAGTTCTTC.

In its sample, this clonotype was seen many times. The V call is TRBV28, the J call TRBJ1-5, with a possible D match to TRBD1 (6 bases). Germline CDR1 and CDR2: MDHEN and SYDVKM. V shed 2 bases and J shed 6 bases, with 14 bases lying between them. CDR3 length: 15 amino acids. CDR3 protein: CASSLPGGAGQPQHF. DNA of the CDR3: TGTGCCAGCAGTTTACCTGGGGGGGCAGGTCAGCCCCAGCATTTT.

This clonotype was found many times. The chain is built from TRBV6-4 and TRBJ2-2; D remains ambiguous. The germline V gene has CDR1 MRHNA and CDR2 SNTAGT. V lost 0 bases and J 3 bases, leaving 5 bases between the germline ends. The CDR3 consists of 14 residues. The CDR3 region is CASSDSQDTGELFF. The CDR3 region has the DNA TGTGCCAGCAGTGACTCGCAGGACACCGGGGAGCTGTTTTTT.

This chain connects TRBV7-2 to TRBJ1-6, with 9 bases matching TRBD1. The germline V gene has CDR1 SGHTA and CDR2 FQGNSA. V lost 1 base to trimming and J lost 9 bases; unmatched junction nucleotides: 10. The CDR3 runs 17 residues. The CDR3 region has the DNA TGTGCCAGCAGCTTAGTCCTACAGGGACAGGGAGGTTCACCCCTCCACTTT. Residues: CASSLVLQGQGGSPLHF. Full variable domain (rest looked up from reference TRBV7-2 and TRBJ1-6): GAGVSQSPSNKVTEKGKDVELRCDPISGHTALYWYRQSLGQGLEFLIYFQGNSAPDKSGLPSDRFSAERTGGSVSTLTIQRTQQEDSAVYLCASSLVLQGQGGSPLHFGNGTRLTVT.

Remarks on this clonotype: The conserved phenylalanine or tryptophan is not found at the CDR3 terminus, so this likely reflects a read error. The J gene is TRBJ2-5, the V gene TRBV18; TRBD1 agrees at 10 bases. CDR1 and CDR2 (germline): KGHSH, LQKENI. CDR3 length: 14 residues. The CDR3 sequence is CAGSPGTGDETQYL. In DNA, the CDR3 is TGTGCCGGCTCACCCGGGACAGGGGACGAGACCCAGTACCTC.

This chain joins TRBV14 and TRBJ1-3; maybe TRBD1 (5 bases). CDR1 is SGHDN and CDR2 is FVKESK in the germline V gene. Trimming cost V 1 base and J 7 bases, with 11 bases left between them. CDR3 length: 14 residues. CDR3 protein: CASSQVNRGNTIYF. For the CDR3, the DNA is TGTGCCAGCAGCCAAGTAAATCGGGGGAACACCATATATTTT.